This T cell receptor (beta chain) comes out of a study of cytomegalovirus exposure and HLA in healthy donors. Study context: In a later analysis, it was reported that the approximately 110 validation repertoires had been produced on the same platform as the 700 or so repertoires belonging to the first cohort.

Some clones are missing from TCRdb's copy, which holds only in-frame ones; the method was immunoSEQ multiplex PCR. The repertoire holds 250,000 to 400,000 clones, roughly 86% seen once, with roughly 0.96% in the top ten. Donors came from a validation cohort of over 100 subjects, distinct from the first 666-subject cohort. The CDR3 is 12 amino acids. Trimming stripped 3 bases from V and 8 bases from J, with 7 bases between. Germline CDR1 is SEHNR and CDR2 is FQNEAQ (reference sequence). The sequence derives from a man in his thirties or forties in good health and CMV-seronegative. Material: PBMCs. This rearrangement joins TRBV7-9 to TRBJ1-4; perhaps TRBD1 as D (5 bases). CDR3 loop: CASSLDTEKLFF. CDR3 coding DNA: TGTGCCAGCAGCTTGGACACCGAAAAACTGTTTTTT.